Presented here are 6 T cell receptor beta chains from one specimen sequenced in a study of T cells after yellow fever vaccination. TCRdb called the 5' RACE reads again in MiXCR, with one record for every CDR3 protein. The table includes a few hundred thousand distinct CDR3 sequences, less than 9.5% detected once. Here the sequenced sample was PBMCs, taken more than 35 days after the first yellow fever vaccination. These receptors were obtained from a man younger than 35 who received the YFV17D yellow fever vaccine.

The CDR3 region is CASSLTRGPTDTQYF. CDR3 DNA sequence: TGCGCCAGCAGCCTGACAAGGGGGCCCACAGATACGCAGTATTTT. V usage is TRBV5-1 and J usage is TRBJ2-3, with 7 bases lining up with TRBD1. The V segment lost 4 bases and the J segment 2 bases; nucleotides outside the gene matches: 7. Germline CDR1 SGHRS, CDR2 YFSETQ. This CDR3 is 15 amino acids long. Looking up the rest from reference TRBV5-1 and TRBJ2-3 gives the full variable domain: KAGVTQTPRYLIKTRGQQVTLSCSPISGHRSVSWYQQTPGQGLQFLFEYFSETQRNKGNFPGRFSGRQFSNSRSEMNVSTLELGDSALYLCASSLTRGPTDTQYFGPGTRLTVL.

This clonotype was counted only a few times. CDR3: CASSVDGGGSPLHF. The CDR3 DNA sequence: TGTGCCAGCAGCGTAGATGGGGGGGGTTCACCCCTCCACTTT. V is TRBV9 and J is TRBJ1-6; possible D gene TRBD1, 5 bases. The germline V gene has CDR1 SGDLS and CDR2 YYNGEE. With 0 bases removed from V and 9 bases from J, the gap between germline ends came to 10 bases. The CDR3 loop spans 14 amino acids.

The sample holds many counts of this clonotype. The chain uses TRBV5-1 and TRBJ2-3; D is possibly TRBD1 or TRBD2 (5 bases each). Trimming cost V 4 bases and J 7 bases, with 19 bases left between them. Germline CDR1 is SGHRS and CDR2 is YFSETQ. The CDR3 has 15 residues. Here the CDR3 reads CASSTGTPGRNTQYF. The CDR3 nucleotides read TGCGCCAGCAGCACCGGGACGCCGGGCAGGAATACGCAGTATTTT. Looking up the rest from reference TRBV5-1 and TRBJ2-3 gives the full variable domain: KAGVTQTPRYLIKTRGQQVTLSCSPISGHRSVSWYQQTPGQGLQFLFEYFSETQRNKGNFPGRFSGRQFSNSRSEMNVSTLELGDSALYLCASSTGTPGRNTQYFGPGTRLTVL.

This clonotype was found a few times. The chain has TRBV2 and TRBJ1-2; D unresolved. The germline CDR1 and CDR2 sequences are SNHLY and FYNNEI. The V end lost 7 bases, the J end lost 2 bases, and 11 bases lay between the germline ends. This CDR3 contains 13 residues. The CDR3 coding sequence is TGTGCCAGCACCTACACGGGGAACTATGGCTACACCTTC. Its translation is CASTYTGNYGYTF. The variable domain in full, with the rest retrieved from reference TRBV2 and TRBJ1-2, is EPEVTQTPSHQVTQMGQEVILRCVPISNHLYFYWYRQILGQKVEFLVSFYNNEISEKSEIFDDQFSVERPDGSNFTLKIRSTKLEDSAMYFCASTYTGNYGYTFGSGTRLTVV.

This clonotype was seen many times. The chain has TRBV5-1 and TRBJ2-3; D is perhaps TRBD1 or TRBD2 (5 bases each). The CDR3 is made up of 14 amino acids. Germline V gene data show CDR1 as SGHRS and CDR2 as YFSETQ. Trimming pared 5 bases from V and 2 bases from J, leaving 12 bases between. The DNA for the CDR3 is TGCGCCAGCAGAGCCGGGACCAACACAGATACGCAGTATTTT. Encoded protein: CASRAGTNTDTQYF.

This clonotype was seen ten or more times. The rearrangement uses TRBV24-1 and TRBJ1-1; D may be TRBD1 (6 bases). Germline values: CDR1 KGHDR, CDR2 SFDVKD. This CDR3 is 14 amino acids long. With 5 bases removed from V and 6 bases from J, the gap between germline ends came to 15 bases. CDR3 nucleotide sequence: TGTGCCACCAGTGCCAAGGGGGAGGGAGCTGAAGCTTTCTTT. It is translated as CATSAKGEGAEAFF.